This T cell receptor beta chain was documented in a study of blood T cell repertoires in COVID-19. About the study: T cells, B-cell-depleted T cells, or PBMCs provided the cDNA or gDNA that served as material.

The method was immunoSEQ multiplex PCR; TCRdb's version includes in-frame clones alone and lacks a portion of them. The sample gives roughly 120,000 clones, around 76% of which show up once; 4.5% to 6% is in the top ten. The CDR3 sequence is 15 residues long. Germline values: CDR1 SEHNR, CDR2 FQNEAQ (reference sequence). V dropped 5 bases and J dropped 5 bases, with 15 bases sitting between them. The Seattle site enrolled patients during active infection and followed them longitudinally. The sample taken for sequencing was peripheral blood. The chain links TRBV7-9 to TRBJ1-4, with D perhaps TRBD1 (5 bases). This receptor was obtained from a man at least 80 years old with COVID-19, enrolled during active disease. This CDR3 reads CASSTTGLLNEKLFF. The DNA of the CDR3 is TGTGCCAGCAGCACTACGGGACTTTTGAATGAAAAACTGTTTTTT.